Sequencing of this TCR beta chain was carried out in a study of blood T cells in healthy people across ages. PCR was performed a second time for 7 to 11 cycles using a sample-barcoded 5' primer and a J-beta primer mix. Every sample gave at least 3 million paired-end reads containing CDR3. One entry per CDR3 protein, called by TCRdb with MiXCR from the 5' RACE reads. The table has 1.5 million to 2 million distinct CDR3 sequences, roughly 50% seen once. Whole-study findings and limits: Researchers judged that diversity estimates from one million T cells fell short of true values. Age showed a roughly linear inverse relationship with TCR beta diversity per million T cells. Possibly, changes in expanded clonotypes were confounded because donor CMV status was unknown.

CDR1 and CDR2 (germline): PRHDT, FYEKMQ (reference sequence). Trimming pared 0 bases from V and 2 bases from J, leaving 16 bases between. There are 17 residues in the CDR3. This clonotype came up a few times. Its specificity is unknown. The V and J genes are TRBV13 and TRBJ2-5; D is perhaps TRBD1 (5 bases). Sequenced sample: blood. This clonotype was obtained from a woman between 40 and 55 years old in good health. CDR3 loop: CASSLGSHGAAQETQYF. CDR3 sequence (DNA): TGTGCCAGCAGCTTAGGATCTCATGGGGCAGCACAAGAGACCCAGTACTTC.